This is a list of T cell receptor beta chains from one sample in a study of T cell changes during pregnancy in multiple sclerosis. Measured with immunoSEQ multiplex PCR; TCRdb has only the in-frame clones, and not every one. The data show tens of thousands of clones, about 90% seen once. Specimen: peripheral blood, collected in the second trimester of pregnancy. These receptors were taken from a female donor in good health, enrolled as a control in a pregnancy study. The CDR3 runs from the conserved cysteine through the conserved F or W. D genes are given only for firm matches. Not every row has a clone size; where given, it reads once, few, many or a size class.

size: .; J: TRBJ2-2; D: .; V: TRBV7-2; CDR3: CASSDRHSTNTGELFF; DNA: TGTGCCAGCAGCGATAGACACTCCACGAACACCGGGGAGCTGTTTTTT
size: .; J: TRBJ2-1; D: TRBD2; V: TRBV14; CDR3: CASSQDLAGGLYNEQFF; DNA: TGTGCCAGCAGCCAAGATCTGGCGGGAGGGTTATACAATGAGCAGTTCTTC
size: .; J: TRBJ1-5; D: .; V: TRBV27; CDR3: CASSSGGAGQPQHF; DNA: TGTGCCAGCAGTTCAGGAGGGGCGGGACAGCCCCAGCATTTT
size: .; J: TRBJ2-3; D: TRBD2; V: TRBV4-2; CDR3: CASSPLAGVADTQYF; DNA: TGTGCCAGCAGCCCACTAGCGGGAGTGGCAGATACGCAGTATTTT
size: .; J: TRBJ1-5; D: TRBD1; V: TRBV4-2; CDR3: CASSQVLGQNQPQHF; DNA: TGTGCCAGCAGCCAAGTGCTGGGACAGAATCAGCCCCAGCATTTT
size: .; J: TRBJ2-1; D: .; V: TRBV19; CDR3: CASLDMGGGNEQFF; DNA: TGTGCCAGTCTTGATATGGGAGGAGGGAATGAGCAGTTCTTC
size: once; J: TRBJ2-1; D: .; V: TRBV6-5; CDR3: CASTTGEYNEQFF; DNA: TGTGCCAGCACCACGGGGGAATACAATGAGCAGTTCTTC
size: .; J: TRBJ1-5; D: .; V: TRBV30; CDR3: CAWSQDSNQPQHF; DNA: TGTGCCTGGAGCCAGGATAGCAATCAGCCCCAGCATTTT
size: .; J: TRBJ1-5; D: .; V: TRBV4-3; CDR3: CASSQEVDNQPQHF; DNA: TGCGCCAGCAGCCAAGAGGTAGACAATCAGCCCCAGCATTTT
size: .; J: TRBJ1-5; D: .; V: TRBV6-5; CDR3: CASSLTGLGNQPQHF; DNA: TGTGCCAGCAGCCTAACAGGTTTGGGTAATCAGCCCCAGCATTTT
size: .; J: TRBJ2-7; D: TRBD2; V: TRBV7-9; CDR3: CASSLLGRRTGGYEQYF; DNA: TGTGCCAGCAGCTTGTTGGGACGGAGAACGGGGGGCTACGAGCAGTACTTC
size: .; J: TRBJ2-1; D: TRBD2; V: TRBV7-3; CDR3: CASSYFGGGHNEQFF; DNA: TGTGCCAGCAGCTACTTTGGGGGGGGACACAATGAGCAGTTCTTC
size: .; J: TRBJ1-5; D: .; V: TRBV15; CDR3: CATSRSDSYSNQPQHF; DNA: TGTGCCACCAGCAGAAGCGACAGTTATAGCAATCAGCCCCAGCATTTT
size: .; J: TRBJ2-2; D: .; V: TRBV18; CDR3: CASSPGTEGELFF; DNA: TGTGCCAGCTCACCCGGGACTGAGGGGGAGCTGTTTTTT
size: .; J: TRBJ2-5; D: .; V: TRBV5-4; CDR3: CASSENRDGTQYF; DNA: TGTGCCAGCAGCGAAAACAGGGATGGGACCCAGTACTTC
size: .; J: TRBJ2-7; D: TRBD2; V: TRBV18; CDR3: CASSPGLAGSYEQYF; DNA: TGTGCCAGCTCACCGGGACTAGCGGGTTCATACGAGCAGTACTTC
size: .; J: TRBJ1-2; D: TRBD1; V: TRBV28; CDR3: CASRLSDRGQSGYTF; DNA: TGTGCCAGCAGACTCTCAGACAGGGGGCAAAGTGGCTACACCTTC
size: .; J: TRBJ2-3; D: .; V: TRBV30; CDR3: CAWSVLRDTQYF; DNA: TGTGCCTGGAGTGTATTGAGGGATACGCAGTATTTT
size: .; J: TRBJ2-1; D: TRBD1; V: TRBV9; CDR3: CASFRQGVCNEQFF; DNA: TGTGCCAGCTTCCGACAGGGGGTGTGCAATGAGCAGTTCTTC
size: .; J: TRBJ2-7; D: .; V: TRBV28; CDR3: CASSKHGSGEQYF; DNA: TGTGCCAGCAGTAAGCACGGGTCCGGCGAGCAGTACTTC
size: .; J: TRBJ2-3; D: TRBD2; V: TRBV28; CDR3: CASAQWVGTSGDEATDTQYF; DNA: TGTGCCAGCGCCCAATGGGTTGGGACTAGCGGGGACGAAGCCACAGATACGCAGTATTTT
size: .; J: TRBJ1-4; D: TRBD1; V: TRBV4-1; CDR3: CASSQPGQGEKLFF; DNA: TGCGCCAGCAGCCAACCCGGACAGGGTGAAAAACTGTTTTTT
size: .; J: TRBJ2-1; D: TRBD2; V: TRBV10-2; CDR3: CASSEWGTSGDGEQFF; DNA: TGCGCCAGCAGTGAATGGGGGACTAGCGGGGATGGTGAGCAGTTCTTC
size: .; J: TRBJ1-5; D: .; V: TRBV18; CDR3: CASSPSGASNQPQHF; DNA: TGTGCCAGCTCACCGAGTGGGGCTAGCAATCAGCCCCAGCATTTT
size: .; J: TRBJ2-7; D: TRBD2; V: TRBV13; CDR3: CASSQGSGGSYEQYF; DNA: TGTGCCAGCAGCCAGGGGAGCGGGGGGTCCTACGAGCAGTACTTC
size: .; J: TRBJ1-3; D: TRBD1; V: TRBV4-1; CDR3: CASSEGQATLWSGNTIYF; DNA: TGCGCCAGCAGCGAGGGACAGGCAACACTCTGGTCTGGAAACACCATATATTTT
size: .; J: TRBJ1-6; D: TRBD1; V: TRBV28; CDR3: CASSPDRDTYNSPLHF; DNA: TGTGCCAGCAGCCCGGACAGGGATACCTATAATTCACCCCTCCACTTT
size: .; J: TRBJ2-6; D: .; V: TRBV28; CDR3: CATFPGSSGANVLTF; DNA: TGTGCCACCTTCCCGGGGTCCTCTGGGGCCAACGTCCTGACTTTC
size: once; J: TRBJ1-5; D: .; V: TRBV28; CDR3: CASSFVHSGGSSNQPQHF; DNA: TGTGCCAGCAGTTTCGTTCATTCGGGGGGATCTAGCAATCAGCCCCAGCATTTT
size: .; J: TRBJ2-1; D: .; V: TRBV27; CDR3: CASSPRQYNEQFF; DNA: TGTGCCAGCAGTCCTAGACAGTACAATGAGCAGTTCTTC
size: .; J: TRBJ1-2; D: .; V: TRBV29-1; CDR3: CSVELNYGYTF; DNA: TGCAGCGTTGAACTTAACTATGGCTACACCTTC
size: once; J: TRBJ2-4; D: TRBD1; V: TRBV6-6; CDR3: CASSTGDGKNIQYF; DNA: TGTGCCAGCAGCACAGGGGACGGCAAAAACATTCAGTACTTC
size: .; J: TRBJ2-1; D: .; V: TRBV7-6; CDR3: CASSPGPWDYNEQFF; DNA: TGTGCCAGCAGCCCAGGGCCCTGGGACTACAATGAGCAGTTCTTC
size: .; J: TRBJ2-7; D: TRBD1; V: TRBV28; CDR3: CASSYHRGTYEQYF; DNA: TGTGCCAGCAGTTACCACAGGGGGACCTACGAGCAGTACTTC
size: .; J: TRBJ2-1; D: TRBD2; V: TRBV7-8; CDR3: CASSLATGGSAEQFF; DNA: TGTGCCAGCAGCTTAGCAACGGGAGGGTCGGCTGAGCAGTTCTTC
size: .; J: TRBJ2-5; D: TRBD2; V: TRBV30; CDR3: CAWSAWTSGMLKTQYF; DNA: TGTGCCTGGAGTGCGTGGACTAGCGGGATGTTAAAGACCCAGTACTTC
size: .; J: TRBJ1-4; D: TRBD1; V: TRBV6-5; CDR3: CASSSRTGGIEKLFF; DNA: TGTGCCAGCAGTTCAAGAACAGGGGGCATTGAAAAACTGTTTTTT
size: .; J: TRBJ2-5; D: TRBD1; V: TRBV5-6; CDR3: CASSRPQGAGETQYF; DNA: TGTGCCAGCAGCAGACCGCAGGGGGCGGGGGAGACCCAGTACTTC
size: few; J: TRBJ2-2; D: .; V: TRBV7-2; CDR3: CASSLTVVDGELFF; DNA: TGTGCCAGCAGCCTGACAGTAGTAGACGGGGAGCTGTTTTTT
size: .; J: TRBJ2-7; D: TRBD2; V: TRBV7-3; CDR3: CASSPQRGWNEQYF; DNA: TGTGCCAGCAGCCCTCAGCGGGGCTGGAACGAGCAGTACTTC
size: .; J: TRBJ2-1; D: .; V: TRBV5-4; CDR3: CASSLDPSQPYNEQFF; DNA: TGTGCCAGCAGCTTGGACCCTAGCCAACCCTACAATGAGCAGTTCTTC
size: .; J: TRBJ1-2; D: .; V: TRBV7-6; CDR3: CASSLIPGSTYGYTF; DNA: TGTGCCAGCAGCTTAATCCCAGGGTCTACCTATGGCTACACCTTC
size: .; J: TRBJ2-1; D: TRBD2; V: TRBV4-3; CDR3: CASSQVIAGGRSEQFF; DNA: TGCGCCAGCAGCCAAGTTATAGCGGGAGGGAGGAGTGAGCAGTTCTTC
size: .; J: TRBJ2-1; D: TRBD2; V: TRBV9; CDR3: CASSVAYSGAYNEQFF; DNA: TGTGCCAGCAGCGTAGCTTATAGCGGGGCCTACAATGAGCAGTTCTTC
size: .; J: TRBJ1-1; D: TRBD1; V: TRBV6-1; CDR3: CASSEFDRGRNTEAFF; DNA: TGTGCCAGCAGTGAATTCGACAGGGGGAGGAACACTGAAGCTTTCTTT
size: .; J: TRBJ2-2; D: .; V: TRBV5-4; CDR3: CASSLDAGLSNTGELFF; DNA: TGTGCCAGCAGCTTGGATGCTGGACTGAGTAACACCGGGGAGCTGTTTTTT
size: .; J: TRBJ1-1; D: TRBD1; V: TRBV6-6; CDR3: CASSYSGQFEAFF; DNA: TGTGCCAGCAGTTACTCGGGACAGTTTGAAGCTTTCTTT
size: .; J: TRBJ2-1; D: .; V: TRBV4-3; CDR3: CASSQVSQGQSSYNEQFF; DNA: TGCGCCAGCAGCCAAGTTAGTCAGGGGCAGAGCTCCTACAATGAGCAGTTCTTC
size: .; J: TRBJ2-5; D: TRBD1; V: TRBV10-3; CDR3: CAISPTGGATQETQYF; DNA: TGTGCCATCAGCCCGACAGGGGGCGCAACCCAAGAGACCCAGTACTTC
size: .; J: TRBJ2-2; D: .; V: TRBV25-1; CDR3: CASFSGTDTGELFF; DNA: TGTGCCAGCTTTTCGGGGACTGACACCGGGGAGCTGTTTTTT
size: .; J: TRBJ2-7; D: TRBD2; V: TRBV7-8; CDR3: CASSPPEGLARGEQYF; DNA: TGTGCCAGCAGCCCCCCAGAGGGACTAGCCCGCGGCGAGCAGTACTTC
size: .; J: TRBJ2-1; D: .; V: TRBV10-3; CDR3: CASSGDTSDEQFF; DNA: TGTGCCTCCTCAGGGGATACCTCCGATGAGCAGTTCTTC
size: .; J: TRBJ2-1; D: TRBD1; V: TRBV5-4; CDR3: CASSLVGDRVGYEQFF; DNA: TGTGCCAGCAGCTTGGTTGGGGACAGGGTTGGTTACGAGCAGTTCTTC
size: .; J: TRBJ2-5; D: TRBD2; V: TRBV6-1; CDR3: CASSEGGTRGETQYF; DNA: TGTGCCAGCAGTGAAGGAGGGACTAGAGGGGAGACCCAGTACTTC
size: .; J: TRBJ2-4; D: TRBD2; V: TRBV7-3; CDR3: CASSSGGLAGVRWNIQYF; DNA: TGTGCCAGCAGCTCAGGGGGTCTAGCGGGAGTTAGGTGGAACATTCAGTACTTC
size: .; J: TRBJ2-2; D: TRBD1; V: TRBV6-5; CDR3: CASSYGTGSGELFF; DNA: TGTGCCAGCAGTTACGGGACAGGATCCGGGGAGCTGTTTTTT
size: .; J: TRBJ2-3; D: .; V: TRBV9; CDR3: CASSTQRGGVSTDTQYF; DNA: TGTGCCAGCAGCACACAACGGGGCGGGGTAAGCACAGATACGCAGTATTTT
size: .; J: TRBJ1-5; D: .; V: TRBV7-9; CDR3: CASSQLGARGEPQHF; DNA: TGTGCCAGCAGCCAGCTGGGGGCCCGTGGTGAGCCCCAGCATTTT
size: few; J: TRBJ1-1; D: TRBD1; V: TRBV7-3; CDR3: CASRQDRDTEAFF; DNA: TGTGCCAGCAGACAGGACAGGGACACTGAAGCTTTCTTT